The clone carrying this TCR beta chain was observed many times. Antigen unknown. V dropped 1 base and J dropped 5 bases, with 6 bases sitting between them. The germline V gene encodes CDR1 LNHNV and CDR2 YYDKDF (reference sequence). CDR3 size: 13 residues. At the time of active disease, bone marrow was collected from every patient. Molecular barcoded adaptors covering alpha/delta and beta/gamma chains were used on approximately 400 ng RNA. MiXCR was run by TCRdb on the reads, yielding one entry per CDR3 protein. The sample contains about 58,000 distinct CDR3 sequences, 9% to 15% of which appear only once. The sample originates from a study of read filtering for tumor transcriptome and immune sequencing. Whole-study context: After DNase treatment, RNA was made into whole-transcriptome libraries. Notes on the study in general: Compared with RNA-seq, IR-seq gave much higher clonotype depth and reliability. Sorted CD138-negative bone marrow cells were not purified T cells.

The chain couples TRBV15 to TRBJ2-1; no reliable D call. The sequence was obtained from a donor at least 40 years old with multiple myeloma. The sequenced material came from a population of CD138-negative cells sorted from bone marrow. The CDR3 sequence is CATSRGKNNEQFF. The CDR3 coding sequence is TGTGCCACCAGCAGAGGCAAGAACAATGAGCAGTTCTTC. The full variable domain, in which reference TRBV15 and TRBJ2-1 provide the parts outside the CDR3, is DAMVIQNPRYQVTQFGKPVTLSCSQTLNHNVMYWYQQKSSQAPKLLFHYYDKDFNNEADTPDNFQSRRPNTSFCFLDIRSPGLGDTAMYLCATSRGKNNEQFFGPGTRLTVL.